The 25 T cell receptor beta chains below come from one sample, sequenced in a study of CD8 T cells in Susac syndrome. RNA amounts of roughly 0.45 to 1 ug underwent reverse transcription with random hexamers. TCRdb independently ran MiXCR on the immunoSEQ multiplex PCR reads; one entry per CDR3 protein. This sample has more than 85,000 distinct CDR3 sequences, with around 94% found just once. Sequenced input: CD4+ T cells from PBMCs. The receptors stem from a human donor with Susac syndrome.

This chain joins TRBV6-4 and TRBJ1-2; D might be TRBD1 (5 bases). V lost 4 bases and J 0 bases, leaving 6 bases between the germline ends. This CDR3 spans 13 amino acids. In germline, CDR1 is MRHNA, CDR2 SNTAGT. CDR3 sequence (DNA): TGTGCCAGCAGTGTGGGGGCTAACTATGGCTACACCTTC. Translated: CASSVGANYGYTF.

V is TRBV7-9 and J is TRBJ2-7, with TRBD1 as a possible D gene (6 bases). V was clipped by 0 bases and J by 3 bases, with 9 bases between them. The CDR3 extends over 14 amino acids. The germline V gene has CDR1 SEHNR and CDR2 FQNEAQ (reference sequence). In DNA, the CDR3 is TGTGCCAGCAGCTTAGCGGGACAAAACTACGAGCAGTACTTC. Protein sequence: CASSLAGQNYEQYF.

The J gene is TRBJ2-1, the V gene TRBV6-5, with TRBD1 identical over 7 bases. The CDR3 has 11 residues. Germline trimming cut 8 bases from V and 10 bases from J; bases unmatched to any gene: 5. Germline V CDR1 and CDR2: MNHEY, SVGAGI. The DNA for the CDR3 is TGTGCCAGCGGCCTACAGGGGGAGCAGTTCTTC. It yields the protein CASGLQGEQFF.

The genes are TRBV20-1 and TRBJ1-5; 7 positions match TRBD1. J lost 5 bases, V lost 6 bases, and 10 bases had no gene match. CDR1 and CDR2 (germline): DFQATT, SNEGSKA (reference sequence). The CDR3 loop spans 14 amino acids. CDR3 DNA sequence: TGCAGTGCAAGGGGGCGATGGGGCGATCAGCCCCAGCATTTT. Its translation is CSARGRWGDQPQHF.

The V call is TRBV3-1, the J call TRBJ1-6; tentative D call: TRBD1 (5 bases). The germline CDR1 and CDR2 sequences are LGHDT and YNNKEL (reference sequence). This CDR3 is 15 amino acids long. Trimming shortened V by 1 base and J by 4 bases, and 8 bases separated the two germline ends. CDR3 DNA: TGTGCCAGCAGCCAAGCGGGGGGGTATAATTCACCCCTCCACTTT. Translation gives CASSQAGGYNSPLHF.

The chain uses TRBV18 and TRBJ2-3; TRBD1 matches at 9 bases. CDR3 length: 17 amino acids. The V gene's germline CDR1 is KGHSH and CDR2 LQKENI. V gave up 1 base and J gave up 0 bases; unmatched junction bases: 5. CDR3 amino acids: CASSPLVGQGSTDTQYF. The CDR3 region has the DNA TGTGCCAGCTCACCACTGGTTGGACAGGGGAGCACAGATACGCAGTATTTT.

The chain uses TRBV7-3 and TRBJ2-7; D is perhaps TRBD2 (6 bases). V lost 3 bases to trimming and J lost 7 bases, with 10 bases between them. Germline V gene sequence: CDR1 SGHTA, CDR2 FQGTGA. This CDR3 region has 12 residues. CDR3 coding DNA: TGTGCCAGCAGCTTGTCCGGGGGAGAGCAGTACTTC. It encodes CASSLSGGEQYF.

V is TRBV19 and J is TRBJ2-4; D gene unclear. V lost 9 bases to trimming and J lost 0 bases, with 18 bases between them. This CDR3 has 16 amino acids. Germline V CDR1 and CDR2: LNHDA, SQIVND (reference sequence). In DNA form, the CDR3 reads TGTGCCAGGCCCCTCGGTCCGAATCTAGCCAAAAACATTCAGTACTTC. It codes for CARPLGPNLAKNIQYF.

The CDR3 DNA reads TGTGCCAGCAGCCAAGATGTTCACCTGCGGGGTACGCAGTATTTT. Its translation is CASSQDVHLRGTQYF. The J gene is TRBJ2-3, the V gene TRBV3-1; D might be TRBD2 (6 bases). The germline V gene has CDR1 LGHDT and CDR2 YNNKEL (reference sequence). V lost 0 bases, J lost 8 bases, and 15 bases lay in between. The CDR3 spans 15 residues.

The chain carries TRBV28 and TRBJ2-1; 15 bases align to TRBD2. This CDR3 is built from 20 residues. V lost 0 bases to trimming and J lost 0 bases; unmatched junction nucleotides: 6. Germline V lookup: CDR1 MDHEN, CDR2 SYDVKM. The CDR3 here is CASSLWGLAGGQSSYNEQFF. The DNA for the CDR3 is TGTGCCAGCAGTTTATGGGGACTAGCGGGGGGTCAGAGCTCCTACAATGAGCAGTTCTTC. Full variable domain (missing parts from reference TRBV28 and TRBJ2-1): DVKVTQSSRYLVKRTGEKVFLECVQDMDHENMFWYRQDPGLGLRLIYFSYDVKMKEKGDIPEGYSVSREKKERFSLILESASTNQTSMYLCASSLWGLAGGQSSYNEQFFGPGTRLTVL.

The chain has TRBV9 and TRBJ1-5; 9 bases align to TRBD1. Trimming took 3 bases from V and 5 from J; bases not matched to a gene: 6. The length of the CDR3 is 15 residues. Germline lookup yields CDR1 SGDLS and CDR2 YYNGEE. The CDR3 region has the DNA TGTGCCAGCAGCGGGGGGGACAGGGCGTATCAGCCCCAGCATTTT. Amino acids: CASSGGDRAYQPQHF. The variable domain in full, with the rest retrieved from reference TRBV9 and TRBJ1-5, is DSGVTQTPKHLITATGQRVTLRCSPRSGDLSVYWYQQSLDQGLQFLIQYYNGEERAKGNILERFSAQQFPDLHSELNLSSLELGDSALYFCASSGGDRAYQPQHFGDGTRLSIL.

The V and J genes are TRBV7-8 and TRBJ2-7; 8 nucleotides match TRBD1. The CDR3 sequence is 13 residues long. J lost 6 bases, V lost 4 bases, and 5 bases had no gene match. From germline, CDR1 is SGHVS and CDR2 FQNEAQ. The CDR3 sequence is CASSSRGRFEQYF. The CDR3, as DNA: TGTGCCAGCAGCTCCAGGGGGCGCTTCGAGCAGTACTTC.

This chain uses TRBV6-2 or TRBV6-3 with TRBJ2-7, with D uncertain. Per germline, CDR1 MNHEY and CDR2 SVGEGT. The CDR3 consists of 13 residues. V lost 2 bases, J lost 2 bases, and 7 bases lay in between. DNA for the CDR3: TGTGCCAGCAGTTACACGCAGGCCTACGAGCAGTACTTC. Its protein is CASSYTQAYEQYF.

V gene TRBV3-1 combines with J gene TRBJ2-1; 9 positions match TRBD1. The J segment lost 3 bases and the V segment lost 5 bases, leaving 5 bases of the junction unmatched. The CDR3 consists of 15 residues. Germline V lookup: CDR1 LGHDT, CDR2 YNNKEL (reference sequence). As DNA, the CDR3 is TGTGCCAGCAGCGAGGGACAGGGCGGCTACAATGAGCAGTTCTTC. Its translation is CASSEGQGGYNEQFF.

The chain carries TRBV27 and TRBJ1-4; TRBD1 matches at 8 bases. Losses at the gene ends were 0 bases for V and 5 bases for J; bases not matched to a gene: 2. The germline V gene has CDR1 MNHEY and CDR2 SMNVEV (reference sequence). The CDR3 is made up of 15 amino acids. CDR3: CASSLSGQANEKLFF. The DNA of the CDR3 is TGTGCCAGCAGTTTATCGGGACAGGCAAATGAAAAACTGTTTTTT.

V and J are TRBV6-5 and TRBJ2-5, with D tentatively TRBD2 (5 bases). Per germline, CDR1 MNHEY and CDR2 SVGAGI. The V end was cut by 5 bases, the J end by 5 bases, with 12 bases between. The CDR3 sequence is 13 residues long. CDR3 in DNA: TGTGCCAGCAGTAGAGCGGCTGCCGAGACCCAGTACTTC. It translates to CASSRAAAETQYF.

This clonotype has just a few counts. V gene TRBV12-3 or TRBV12-4 combines with J gene TRBJ2-2, with 7 bases that match TRBD2. This CDR3 is built from 14 residues. After removal of 3 bases from V and 2 bases from J, the junction contained 0 bases not matched to a gene. This CDR3 is CASSLGLNTGELFF. DNA of the CDR3: TGTGCCAGCAGTTTGGGACTAAACACCGGGGAGCTGTTTTTT.

This chain joins TRBV5-4 and TRBJ1-1, with D unresolved. Germline assignment: CDR1 SGHNT and CDR2 YYREEE (reference sequence). CDR3 length: 13 residues. The V gene lost 2 bases and the J gene lost 3 bases, with 8 bases spanning the gap. The CDR3 reads CASSFWVDTEAFF. The CDR3 DNA reads as TGTGCCAGCAGCTTTTGGGTGGACACTGAAGCTTTCTTT.

This sequence joins TRBV3-1 and TRBJ2-3; a possible D gene is TRBD2 (6 bases). V shed 2 bases and J shed 4 bases, with 13 bases lying between them. Germline assignment: CDR1 LGHDT and CDR2 YNNKEL (reference sequence). This CDR3 is built from 15 residues. The CDR3 DNA reads as TGTGCCAGCAGCCAAAGAGGAGGGGCGTCAGATACGCAGTATTTT. Translation gives CASSQRGGASDTQYF.

The chain couples TRBV29-1 to TRBJ1-1; perhaps TRBD1 as D (5 bases). This CDR3 is built from 13 residues. V gave up 5 bases and J gave up 1 base, with 11 bases separating them. The germline gives CDR1 SQVTM, CDR2 ANQGSEA. CDR3 nucleotide sequence: TGCAGCGTTAAGGGGTTGGGGAACACTGAAGCTTTCTTT. This sequence encodes CSVKGLGNTEAFF.

This clonotype has more than one count but fewer than ten. The chain joins TRBV6-1 to TRBJ1-2; perhaps TRBD1 as D (6 bases). Deletions cut 7 bases from V and 4 bases from J, with 13 bases between. The V gene's germline CDR1 is MNHNS and CDR2 SASEGT. There are 13 residues in the CDR3. The DNA of the CDR3 is TGTGCCAGCACCGCGGACAGAGTCTATGGCTACACCTTC. Translated: CASTADRVYGYTF.

J is TRBJ1-4 and V is TRBV20-1; 11 positions agree with TRBD1. Germline V gene data show CDR1 as DFQATT and CDR2 as SNEGSKA (reference sequence). V shed 3 bases and J 8 bases; nucleotides not matched to a gene: 5. The CDR3 totals 14 residues. This CDR3 reads CSARGQGVGEKLFF. In DNA, the CDR3 is TGCAGTGCTAGGGGACAGGGGGTCGGGGAAAAACTGTTTTTT.

Here the CDR3 reads CASSADTNYGYTF. DNA of the CDR3: TGTGCCAGCAGCGCGGACACAAACTATGGCTACACCTTC. The gene calls are TRBV11-2 and TRBJ1-2; D is possibly TRBD1 (5 bases). Trimming pared 5 bases from V and 2 bases from J, leaving 9 bases between. This CDR3 has 13 residues. In germline, CDR1 is SGHAT, CDR2 FQNNGV.

The chain has TRBV2 and TRBJ1-2; D not certain. Germline V gene sequence: CDR1 SNHLY, CDR2 FYNNEI. With 4 bases removed from V and 8 bases from J, the gap between germline ends came to 17 bases. The CDR3 spans 14 residues. CDR3 coding DNA: TGTGCCAGCAGTGCTGAGGGCAGCGCCGGGGGCTACACCTTC. Amino acids: CASSAEGSAGGYTF.

The gene calls are TRBV5-1 and TRBJ1-5; unclear D gene. CDR3 size: 17 residues. The ends were cut back, 3 bases at V and 2 bases at J, with 18 bases in the middle. CDR1 and CDR2 (germline): SGHRS, YFSETQ. The CDR3 loop is CASSCRLPTRGNQPQHF. The DNA of the CDR3 is TGCGCCAGCAGCTGCCGCCTCCCCACTCGGGGCAATCAGCCCCAGCATTTT.